What follows is one TCR beta chain and its context. The CDR3 is made up of 16 amino acids. CDR1 and CDR2 from the germline V gene are MGHRA and YSYEKL. The junction had 7 bases not matched to a gene; V was cut back by 6 bases and J by 3 bases. Enrolment of Seattle patients took place during active infection, and they were followed longitudinally. The data were produced by immunoSEQ multiplex PCR, yet TCRdb's version contains in-frame clones alone and is incomplete. The sample contains some 70,000 clones, 88% of which appear only once. This sample is drawn from a study of blood T cell repertoires in COVID-19.

Material: peripheral blood. The chain is built from TRBV4-1 and TRBJ1-3; 11 nucleotides agree with TRBD1. The TCR comes from a woman in her sixties or seventies with COVID-19, enrolled during active disease. CDR3: CASRGTGGSVGNTIYF. The CDR3 DNA reads as TGCGCCAGCAGAGGGACAGGGGGTTCGGTTGGAAACACCATATATTTT.